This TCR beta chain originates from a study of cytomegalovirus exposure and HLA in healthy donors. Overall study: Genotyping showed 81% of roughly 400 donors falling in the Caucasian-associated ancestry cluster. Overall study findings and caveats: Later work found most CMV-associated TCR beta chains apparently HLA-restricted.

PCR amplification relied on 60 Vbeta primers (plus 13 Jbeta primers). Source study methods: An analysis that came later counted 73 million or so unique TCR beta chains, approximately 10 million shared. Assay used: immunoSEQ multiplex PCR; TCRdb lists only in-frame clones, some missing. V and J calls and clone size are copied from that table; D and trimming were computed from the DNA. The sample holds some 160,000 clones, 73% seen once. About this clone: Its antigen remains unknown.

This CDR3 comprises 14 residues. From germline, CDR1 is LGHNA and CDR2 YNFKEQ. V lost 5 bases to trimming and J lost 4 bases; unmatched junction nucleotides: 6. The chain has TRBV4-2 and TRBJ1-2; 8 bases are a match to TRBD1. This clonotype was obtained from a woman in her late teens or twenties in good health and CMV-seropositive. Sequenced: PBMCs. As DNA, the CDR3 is TGTGCCAGCAGCGACCGGACAGGGAGCTATGGCTACACCTTC. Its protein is CASSDRTGSYGYTF.